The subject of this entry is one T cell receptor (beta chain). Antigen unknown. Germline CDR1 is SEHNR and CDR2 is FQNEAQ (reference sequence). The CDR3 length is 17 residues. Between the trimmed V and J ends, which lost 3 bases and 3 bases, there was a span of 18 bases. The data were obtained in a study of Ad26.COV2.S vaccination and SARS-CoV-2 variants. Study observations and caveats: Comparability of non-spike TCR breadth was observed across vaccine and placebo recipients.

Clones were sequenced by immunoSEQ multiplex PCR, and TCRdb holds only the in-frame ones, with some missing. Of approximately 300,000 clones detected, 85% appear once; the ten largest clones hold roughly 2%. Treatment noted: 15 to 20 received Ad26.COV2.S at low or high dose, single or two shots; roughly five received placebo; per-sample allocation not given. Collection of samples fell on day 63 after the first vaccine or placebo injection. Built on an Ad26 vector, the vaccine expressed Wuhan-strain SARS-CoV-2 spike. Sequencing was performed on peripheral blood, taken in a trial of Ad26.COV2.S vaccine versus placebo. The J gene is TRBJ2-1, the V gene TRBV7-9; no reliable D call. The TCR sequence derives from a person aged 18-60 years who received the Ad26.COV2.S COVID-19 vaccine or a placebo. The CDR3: CASSFTTPDPDYNEQFF. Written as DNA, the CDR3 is TGTGCCAGCAGCTTTACTACCCCCGACCCCGACTACAATGAGCAGTTCTTC.